A selection of T cell receptor beta chains follows, all from one sample in a study of blood T cells in healthy people across ages. TCRdb used MiXCR to reprocess the 5' RACE reads, holding one entry per CDR3 protein. The sample has about 800,000 distinct CDR3 sequences, about 45% seen once. Sequencing was carried out using blood. Receptors originate from a man aged 80 or over in good health. The CDR3 runs from the conserved cysteine through the conserved F or W. A D gene is named only where the DNA matches it firmly. Part of the rows lack a size; the others show once, few, many or a class for expanded clones.

TRBV10-1	.	.	TRBJ2-2	CASSESIAVGELFF	TGCGCCAGCAGTGAGTCCATAGCGGTCGGGGAGCTGTTTTTT
TRBV28	.	.	TRBJ2-5	CASSKDRDYQETQYF	TGTGCCAGCAGCAAGGACAGAGACTACCAAGAGACCCAGTACTTC
TRBV20-1	.	.	TRBJ1-5	CSARPLLIQGKGNQPQHF	TGCAGTGCTAGGCCCCTCCTTATCCAGGGGAAGGGCAATCAGCCCCAGCATTTT
TRBV9	.	.	TRBJ2-3	CASSVAGGIADTQYF	TGTGCCAGCAGCGTAGCTGGGGGTATAGCAGATACGCAGTATTTT
TRBV2	TRBD2	many	TRBJ2-3	CASPGLAGEDTQYF	TGTGCCAGCCCGGGACTAGCGGGAGAGGATACGCAGTATTTT
TRBV7-9	TRBD1	.	TRBJ1-1	CASSYDRGEAFF	TGTGCCAGCAGTTACGACAGGGGAGAAGCTTTCTTT
TRBV12-3/TRBV12-4	TRBD1	few	TRBJ2-5	CASTILGQGARAQYF	TGTGCCAGCACCATCTTGGGACAGGGGGCAAGGGCCCAGTACTTC
TRBV6-5	TRBD2	.	TRBJ2-7	CASRETSGRIEQYF	TGTGCCAGCAGGGAGACTAGCGGGAGGATTGAGCAGTACTTC
TRBV7-2	TRBD2	once	TRBJ2-3	CASSRGSSGIGDTQYF	TGTGCCAGCAGCCGGGGGTCCAGCGGGATCGGAGATACGCAGTATTTT
TRBV27	.	.	TRBJ2-7	CASSVSAKTSYEQYF	TGTGCCAGCAGTGTATCTGCTAAGACCTCCTACGAGCAGTACTTC
TRBV20-1	.	.	TRBJ1-4	CSARDGVGREKLFF	TGCAGTGCTAGAGATGGGGTAGGGCGGGAAAAACTGTTTTTT
TRBV20-1	TRBD1	once	TRBJ1-5	CSARETGGRAQHF	TGCAGTGCTAGAGAAACAGGGGGAAGGGCCCAGCATTTT
TRBV28	TRBD2	.	TRBJ2-5	CASSLPSGLTSRETQYF	TGTGCCAGCAGTTTACCCTCGGGACTAACTTCCCGGGAGACCCAGTACTTC
TRBV7-2	TRBD2	.	TRBJ2-1	CASSLSSGRGPEFF	TGTGCCAGCAGCTTATCTAGCGGGAGGGGCCCGGAGTTCTTC
TRBV3-1	TRBD2	.	TRBJ2-1	CASSRSGREQFF	TGTGCCAGCAGCCGTAGCGGGAGAGAGCAGTTCTTC
TRBV5-1	TRBD1	once	TRBJ1-5	CASSLRLTGAINQPQHF	TGCGCCAGCAGCTTGAGGCTTACAGGGGCCATCAATCAGCCCCAGCATTTT
TRBV14	.	many	TRBJ2-1	CASSGRVYNEQFF	TGTGCCAGCAGTGGCAGGGTTTACAATGAGCAGTTCTTC
TRBV25-1	.	.	TRBJ2-3	CASSGRRTDTQYF	TGTGCCAGCAGTGGAAGGAGAACAGATACGCAGTATTTT
TRBV2	.	.	TRBJ2-2	CASSEVPTGKLFF	TGTGCCAGCAGTGAAGTCCCAACCGGGAAGCTGTTTTTT
TRBV29-1	TRBD1	.	TRBJ2-5	CSATTGWGWQETQYF	TGCAGCGCTACGACAGGGTGGGGGTGGCAAGAGACCCAGTACTTC
TRBV19	TRBD1	few	TRBJ1-5	CASSNRGHQPQHF	TGTGCCAGTAGTAACAGGGGGCATCAGCCCCAGCATTTT
TRBV9	TRBD1	.	TRBJ1-1	CASSVGTGTEAFF	TGTGCCAGCAGCGTTGGGACAGGTACTGAAGCTTTCTTT
TRBV10-3	TRBD1	.	TRBJ2-7	CAIGQGGSYEQYF	TGTGCCATCGGACAGGGGGGCTCCTACGAGCAGTACTTC
TRBV5-4	.	many	TRBJ2-1	CASSLSGPSSHEQFF	TGTGCCAGCAGCTTGTCAGGCCCCAGTTCCCATGAGCAGTTCTTC
TRBV6-2/TRBV6-3	.	.	TRBJ2-5	CASSPPLGGGETQYF	TGTGCCAGCAGTCCGCCCTTGGGGGGAGGAGAGACCCAGTACTTC
TRBV4-2	TRBD2	once	TRBJ2-7	CASSPTSGSGNEQYF	TGTGCCAGCAGCCCGACTAGCGGGAGCGGAAACGAGCAGTACTTC
TRBV6-5	.	.	TRBJ2-5	CASFSRGAPRETQYF	TGTGCCAGCTTTAGCCGGGGGGCGCCCCGAGAGACCCAGTACTTC
TRBV7-3	.	.	TRBJ2-1	CASSVGGLSNEQFF	TGTGCCAGCAGCGTAGGAGGGCTGAGCAATGAGCAGTTCTTC
TRBV11-2	TRBD2	.	TRBJ2-3	CASSHPGTRSDTQYF	TGTGCCAGCAGCCATCCGGGGACTAGATCAGATACGCAGTATTTT
TRBV2	TRBD1	.	TRBJ2-1	CASNGGQGDYNEQFF	TGTGCCAGCAATGGGGGACAGGGAGACTACAATGAGCAGTTCTTC
TRBV28	.	once	TRBJ2-7	CASSVLGSYEQYF	TGTGCCAGCAGTGTACTCGGTTCCTACGAGCAGTACTTC
TRBV6-1	TRBD1	once	TRBJ2-4	CASTYTGAGRNIQYF	TGTGCCAGCACTTATACAGGGGCAGGTAGAAACATTCAGTACTTC
TRBV7-6	.	few	TRBJ2-5	CASSLLGRRDEQYF	TGTGCCAGCAGCTTATTGGGGAGGAGGGATGAGCAGTACTTC
TRBV4-3	TRBD1	.	TRBJ2-3	CASSRGQGHSTDTQYF	TGCGCCAGCAGCCGAGGACAGGGGCACTCCACAGATACGCAGTATTTT
TRBV11-2	.	.	TRBJ2-7	CASTTARGPTYEQYF	TGTGCCAGCACTACTGCTAGGGGTCCTACCTACGAGCAGTACTTC
TRBV7-9	.	.	TRBJ2-7	CTSSLVGGTSSTYEQYF	TGTACCAGCAGCTTAGTGGGAGGTACGTCGAGTACCTACGAGCAGTACTTC
TRBV30	.	.	TRBJ1-1	CAWSVREGVPAFF	TGTGCCTGGAGTGTACGGGAGGGCGTCCCAGCTTTCTTT
TRBV5-1	TRBD2	.	TRBJ2-3	CASSRIVREGDTQYF	TGCGCCAGCAGCAGGATAGTACGGGAGGGAGATACGCAGTATTTT
TRBV6-1	.	once	TRBJ2-3	CASSLYVGQRTDTQYF	TGTGCCAGCAGTCTCTACGTTGGACAGCGCACAGATACGCAGTATTTT
TRBV6-1	TRBD2	once	TRBJ2-1	CASSGLAGAAGPYNEQFF	TGTGCCAGCAGCGGACTAGCGGGAGCAGCGGGCCCCTACAATGAGCAGTTCTTC
TRBV5-1	.	many	TRBJ2-7	CASSLDGAYEQYF	TGCGCCAGCAGCTTGGACGGAGCCTACGAGCAGTACTTC
TRBV20-1	.	many	TRBJ1-4	CSAHTEGVSNEKLFF	TGCAGTGCCCATACAGAGGGGGTGTCTAATGAAAAACTGTTTTTT
TRBV14	.	once	TRBJ2-7	CASSQESWVDYNEQYF	TGTGCCAGCAGCCAAGAGAGCTGGGTAGATTACAATGAGCAGTACTTC
TRBV15	.	few	TRBJ2-7	CATKPGPLLSYEQYF	TGTGCCACCAAACCGGGACCGCTACTATCCTACGAGCAGTACTTC
TRBV2	TRBD2	.	TRBJ2-1	CASSHGLAGGPNNEQFF	TGTGCCAGCAGTCACGGACTAGCGGGAGGGCCCAACAATGAGCAGTTCTTC
TRBV4-3	TRBD2	.	TRBJ2-2	CASSQELLLAGKTGELFF	TGCGCCAGCAGTCAAGAGCTCCTACTAGCGGGAAAGACCGGGGAGCTGTTTTTT
TRBV20-1	TRBD2	.	TRBJ2-7	CSASGLAGGPVEQYF	TGCAGTGCTTCGGGACTAGCGGGAGGGCCCGTCGAGCAGTACTTC
TRBV29-1	TRBD2	.	TRBJ2-7	CSCSFAGESYEQYF	TGCAGCTGTTCATTTGCGGGAGAATCCTACGAGCAGTACTTC
TRBV6-2/TRBV6-3	.	many	TRBJ2-1	CASSFFRSHFGNDNEQFF	TGTGCCAGCAGTTTCTTTCGCTCACATTTCGGGAACGACAATGAGCAGTTCTTC
TRBV20-1	TRBD2	few	TRBJ2-3	CSASTASGSQDTQYF	TGCAGTGCTAGTACCGCTAGCGGGAGTCAAGATACGCAGTATTTT
TRBV20-1	TRBD1	.	TRBJ1-2	CSAPRPGTGFNYGYTF	TGCAGTGCTCCCCGTCCCGGGACAGGTTTTAACTATGGCTACACCTTC
TRBV24-1	.	few	TRBJ2-7	CATSDLRISYEQYF	TGTGCCACCAGTGATTTGCGCATCTCCTACGAGCAGTACTTC
TRBV12-3/TRBV12-4	TRBD1	.	TRBJ2-2	CASSATGQGVPGELFF	TGTGCCAGCAGTGCCACGGGACAGGGGGTCCCCGGGGAGCTGTTTTTT
TRBV7-2	.	.	TRBJ1-2	CAGSSDRSYGYTF	TGTGCCGGCAGCTCGGACAGAAGCTATGGCTACACCTTC